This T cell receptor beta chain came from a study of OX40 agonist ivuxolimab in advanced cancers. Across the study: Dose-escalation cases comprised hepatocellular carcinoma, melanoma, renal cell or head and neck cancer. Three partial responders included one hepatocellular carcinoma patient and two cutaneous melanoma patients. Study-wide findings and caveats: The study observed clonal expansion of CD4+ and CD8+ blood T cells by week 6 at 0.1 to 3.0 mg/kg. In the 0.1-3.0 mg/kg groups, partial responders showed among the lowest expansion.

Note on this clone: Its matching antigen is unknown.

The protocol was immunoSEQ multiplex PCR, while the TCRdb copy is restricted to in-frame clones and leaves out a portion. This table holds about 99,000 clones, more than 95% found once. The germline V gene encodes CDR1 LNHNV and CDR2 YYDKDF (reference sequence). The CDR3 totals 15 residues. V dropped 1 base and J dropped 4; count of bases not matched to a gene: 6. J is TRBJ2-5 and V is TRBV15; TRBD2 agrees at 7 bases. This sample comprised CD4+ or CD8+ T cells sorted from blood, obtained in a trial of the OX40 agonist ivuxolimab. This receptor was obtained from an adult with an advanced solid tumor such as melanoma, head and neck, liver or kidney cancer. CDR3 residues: CATSRVLAEIETQYF. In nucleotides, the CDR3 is TGTGCCACCAGCAGAGTTCTAGCGGAGATAGAGACCCAGTACTTC.